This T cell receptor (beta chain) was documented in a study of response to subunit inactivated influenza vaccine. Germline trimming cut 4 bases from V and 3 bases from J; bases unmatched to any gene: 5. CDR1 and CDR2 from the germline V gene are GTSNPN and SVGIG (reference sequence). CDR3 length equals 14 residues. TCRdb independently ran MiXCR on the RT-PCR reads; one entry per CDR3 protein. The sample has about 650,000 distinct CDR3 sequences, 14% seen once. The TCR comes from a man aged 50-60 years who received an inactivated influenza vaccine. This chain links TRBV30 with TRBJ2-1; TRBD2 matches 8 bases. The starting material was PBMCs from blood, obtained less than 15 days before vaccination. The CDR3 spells CAWNSGSLYNEQFF. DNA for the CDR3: TGTGCCTGGAACAGCGGGAGTCTCTACAATGAGCAGTTCTTC.